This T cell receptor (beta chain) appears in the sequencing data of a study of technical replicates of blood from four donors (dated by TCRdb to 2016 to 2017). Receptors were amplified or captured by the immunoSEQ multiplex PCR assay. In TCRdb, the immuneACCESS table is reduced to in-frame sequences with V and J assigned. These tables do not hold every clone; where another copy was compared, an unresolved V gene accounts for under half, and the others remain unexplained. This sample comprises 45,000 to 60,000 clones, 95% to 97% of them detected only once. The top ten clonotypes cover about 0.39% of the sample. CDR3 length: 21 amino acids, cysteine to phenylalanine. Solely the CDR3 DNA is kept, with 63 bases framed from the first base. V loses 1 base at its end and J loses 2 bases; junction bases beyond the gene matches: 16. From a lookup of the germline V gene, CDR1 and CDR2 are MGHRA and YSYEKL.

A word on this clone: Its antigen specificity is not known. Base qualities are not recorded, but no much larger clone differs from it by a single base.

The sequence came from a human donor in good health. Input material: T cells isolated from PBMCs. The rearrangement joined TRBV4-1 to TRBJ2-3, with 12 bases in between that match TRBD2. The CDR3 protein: CASSQGGGLAGPPHYTDTQYF. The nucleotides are TGCGCCAGCAGCCAAGGGGGCGGACTAGCGGGACCTCCTCACTACACAGATACGCAGTATTTT.